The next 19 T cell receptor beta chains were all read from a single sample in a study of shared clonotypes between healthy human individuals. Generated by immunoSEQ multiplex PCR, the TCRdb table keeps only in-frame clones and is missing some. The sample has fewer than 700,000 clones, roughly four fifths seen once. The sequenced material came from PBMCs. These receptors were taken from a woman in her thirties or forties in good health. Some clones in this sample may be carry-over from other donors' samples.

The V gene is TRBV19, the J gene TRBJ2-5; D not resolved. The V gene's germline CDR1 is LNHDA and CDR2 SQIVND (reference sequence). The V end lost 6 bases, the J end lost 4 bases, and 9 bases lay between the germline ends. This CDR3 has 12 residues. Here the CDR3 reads CASRGSSETQYF. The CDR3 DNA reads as TGTGCCAGTAGAGGGTCTTCAGAGACCCAGTACTTC.

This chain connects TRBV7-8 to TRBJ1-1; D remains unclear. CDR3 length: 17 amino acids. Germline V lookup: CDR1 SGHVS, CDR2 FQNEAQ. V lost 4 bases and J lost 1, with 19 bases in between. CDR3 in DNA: TGTGCCAGCAGCTCCAGCTCCCGGTCGAATGGGAACACTGAAGCTTTCTTT. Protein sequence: CASSSSSRSNGNTEAFF.

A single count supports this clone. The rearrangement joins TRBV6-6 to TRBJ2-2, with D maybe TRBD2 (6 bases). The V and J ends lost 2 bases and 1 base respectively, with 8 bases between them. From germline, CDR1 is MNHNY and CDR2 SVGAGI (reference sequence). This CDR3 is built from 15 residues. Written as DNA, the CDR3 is TGTGCCAGCAGTTACGCGGGGATGAACACCGGGGAGCTGTTTTTT. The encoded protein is CASSYAGMNTGELFF.

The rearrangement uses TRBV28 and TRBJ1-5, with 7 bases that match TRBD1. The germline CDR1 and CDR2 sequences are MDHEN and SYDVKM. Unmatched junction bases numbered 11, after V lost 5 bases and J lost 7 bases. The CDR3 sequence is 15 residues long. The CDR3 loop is CASSLLQGIGQPQHF. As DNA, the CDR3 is TGTGCCAGCAGTCTCCTACAGGGGATTGGGCAGCCCCAGCATTTT.

The CDR3 spells CASRMGPNEKLFF. The CDR3 DNA follows: TGTGCCAGCAGAATGGGTCCTAATGAAAAACTGTTTTTT. The J gene is TRBJ1-4, the V gene TRBV27, with no clear D. The V end was cut by 6 bases, the J end by 3 bases, with 8 bases between. The CDR3 contains 13 residues. Germline CDR1 reads MNHEY; CDR2 reads SMNVEV (reference sequence).

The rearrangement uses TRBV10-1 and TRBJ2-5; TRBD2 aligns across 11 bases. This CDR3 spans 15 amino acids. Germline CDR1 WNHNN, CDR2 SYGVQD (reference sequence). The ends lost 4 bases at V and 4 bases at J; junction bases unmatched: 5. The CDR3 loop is CASSGTSGPGETQYF. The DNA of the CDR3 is TGCGCCAGCAGTGGGACTAGCGGGCCCGGAGAGACCCAGTACTTC.

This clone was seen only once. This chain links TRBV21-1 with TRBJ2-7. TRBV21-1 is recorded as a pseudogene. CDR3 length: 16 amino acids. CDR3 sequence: CASSKEQGTRPYEQYF. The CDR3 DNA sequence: TGTGCCAGCAGCAAAGAGCAAGGGACCCGACCCTACGAGCAGTACTTC.

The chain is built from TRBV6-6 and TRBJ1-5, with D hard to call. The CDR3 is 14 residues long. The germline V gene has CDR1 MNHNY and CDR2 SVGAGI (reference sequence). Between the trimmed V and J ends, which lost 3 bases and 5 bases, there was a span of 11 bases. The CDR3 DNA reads TGTGCCAGCAGTTATCCGGCAGGAGATCAGCCCCAGCATTTT. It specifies CASSYPAGDQPQHF.

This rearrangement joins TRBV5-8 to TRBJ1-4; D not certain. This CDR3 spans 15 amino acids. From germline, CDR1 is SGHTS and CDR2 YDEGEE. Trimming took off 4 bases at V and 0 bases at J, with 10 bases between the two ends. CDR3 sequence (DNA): TGTGCCAGCAGCGCGACCGAATCAACTAATGAAAAACTGTTTTTT. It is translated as CASSATESTNEKLFF.

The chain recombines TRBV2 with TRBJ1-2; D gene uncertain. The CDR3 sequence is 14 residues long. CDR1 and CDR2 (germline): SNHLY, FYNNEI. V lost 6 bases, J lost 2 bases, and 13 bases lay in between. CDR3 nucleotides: TGTGCCAGCAGCTACATGGGCCTAAACTATGGCTACACCTTC. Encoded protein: CASSYMGLNYGYTF.

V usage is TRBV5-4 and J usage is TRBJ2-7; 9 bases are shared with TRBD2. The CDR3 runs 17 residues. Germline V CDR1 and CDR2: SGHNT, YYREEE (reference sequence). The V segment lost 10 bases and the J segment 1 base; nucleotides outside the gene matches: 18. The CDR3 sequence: CAVKTRPGTSLSYEQYF. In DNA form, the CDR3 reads TGTGCCGTGAAAACCCGGCCGGGGACTAGCCTTTCCTACGAGCAGTACTTC.

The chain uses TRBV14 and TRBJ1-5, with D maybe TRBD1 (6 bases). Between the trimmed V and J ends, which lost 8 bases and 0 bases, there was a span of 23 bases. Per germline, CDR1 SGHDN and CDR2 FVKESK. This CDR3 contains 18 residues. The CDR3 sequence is CASPRQPGGFYSNQPQHF. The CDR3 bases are TGTGCCAGCCCCCGGCAACCGGGGGGCTTTTATAGCAATCAGCCCCAGCATTTT.

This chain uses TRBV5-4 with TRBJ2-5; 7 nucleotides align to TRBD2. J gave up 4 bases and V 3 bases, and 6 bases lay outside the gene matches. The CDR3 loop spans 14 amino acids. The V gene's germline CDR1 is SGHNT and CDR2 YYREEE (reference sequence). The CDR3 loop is CASSSAGVGETQYF. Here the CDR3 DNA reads TGTGCCAGCAGCTCTGCGGGAGTGGGAGAGACCCAGTACTTC.

In DNA form, the CDR3 reads TGTGCCAGCAGCGGCAAGGCCTTGAGGGATGAAAAACTGTTTTTT. The encoded protein is CASSGKALRDEKLFF. This chain connects TRBV7-3 to TRBJ1-4; D unclear. The CDR3 is 15 amino acids. Trimming stripped 5 bases from V and 6 bases from J, with 16 bases between. Looked up from germline, CDR1 is SGHTA and CDR2 is FQGTGA.

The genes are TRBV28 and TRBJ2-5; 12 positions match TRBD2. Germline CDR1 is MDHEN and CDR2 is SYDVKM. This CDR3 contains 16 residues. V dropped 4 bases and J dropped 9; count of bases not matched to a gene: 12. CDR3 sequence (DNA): TGTGCCAGCAGTTCCCCGGGACTAGCGGGCCTCGGCGCCCAGTACTTC. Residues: CASSSPGLAGLGAQYF.

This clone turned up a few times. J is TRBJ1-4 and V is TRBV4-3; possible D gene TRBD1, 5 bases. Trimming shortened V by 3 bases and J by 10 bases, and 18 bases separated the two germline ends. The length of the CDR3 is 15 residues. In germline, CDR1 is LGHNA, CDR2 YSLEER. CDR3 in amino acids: CASSHDPGEGVKLFF. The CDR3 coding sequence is TGCGCCAGCAGCCATGATCCGGGGGAAGGGGTAAAACTGTTTTTT.

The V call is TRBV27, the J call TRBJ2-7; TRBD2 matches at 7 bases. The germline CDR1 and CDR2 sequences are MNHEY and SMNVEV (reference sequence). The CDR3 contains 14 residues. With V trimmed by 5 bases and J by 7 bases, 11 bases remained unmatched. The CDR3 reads CASSPLAGAWEQYF. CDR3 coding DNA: TGTGCCAGCAGTCCCCTGGCGGGAGCTTGGGAGCAGTACTTC.

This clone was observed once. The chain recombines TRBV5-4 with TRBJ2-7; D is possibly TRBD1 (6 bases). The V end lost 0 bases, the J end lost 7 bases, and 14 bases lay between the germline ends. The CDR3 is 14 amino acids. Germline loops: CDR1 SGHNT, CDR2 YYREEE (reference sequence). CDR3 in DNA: TGTGCCAGCAGCTTGGGGGGGCAGACAGGTGAGCAGTACTTC. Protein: CASSLGGQTGEQYF.

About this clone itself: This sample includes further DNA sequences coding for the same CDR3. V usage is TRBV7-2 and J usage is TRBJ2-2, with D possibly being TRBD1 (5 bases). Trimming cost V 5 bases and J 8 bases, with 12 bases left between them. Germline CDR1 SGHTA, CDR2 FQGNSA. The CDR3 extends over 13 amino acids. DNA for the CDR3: TGTGCCAGCAGCGACCAGGGTACTGGGGAGCTGTTTTTT. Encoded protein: CASSDQGTGELFF.